The rows below give T cell receptor beta chains drawn from one sample of a study of siplizumab effects on memory and regulatory T cells. The assay was immunoSEQ multiplex PCR, and TCRdb's table has in-frame clones only and misses some. The sample holds 100,000 or so clones, 90% to 95% seen once. Sequencing was carried out using non-Treg CD4+ T cells sorted from blood. These receptors were obtained from a human donor in good health. Both conserved end residues are part of each CDR3. The D gene is left open where the match is weak. Clone size appears in some rows only: once, few, many, or a class for an expanded clone.

d_call: TRBD1; v_call: TRBV12-5; clone_size: -; j_call: TRBJ1-6; cdr3_nt: TGTGCTAGTGGTATACAGGGGGCATCTAGAGCGGGTAATTCACCCCTCCACTTT; cdr3_aa: CASGIQGASRAGNSPLHF
d_call: TRBD2; v_call: TRBV11-2; clone_size: -; j_call: TRBJ2-7; cdr3_nt: TGTGCCAGCAGTTCTTTAGCGGGGAAGACCTACGAGCAGTACTTC; cdr3_aa: CASSSLAGKTYEQYF
d_call: TRBD1; v_call: TRBV18; clone_size: -; j_call: TRBJ2-7; cdr3_nt: TGTGCCAGCTCCCGCAACCAGGGGGACGAGCAGTACTTC; cdr3_aa: CASSRNQGDEQYF
d_call: -; v_call: TRBV19; clone_size: -; j_call: TRBJ1-1; cdr3_nt: TGTGCCAGTAATATGCAGGGCGGAACTGAAGCTTTCTTT; cdr3_aa: CASNMQGGTEAFF
d_call: -; v_call: TRBV18; clone_size: -; j_call: TRBJ1-4; cdr3_nt: TGTGCCAGCTCACCACCAAATGGGGATGGAGAAAAACTGTTTTTT; cdr3_aa: CASSPPNGDGEKLFF
d_call: -; v_call: TRBV5-1; clone_size: -; j_call: TRBJ2-1; cdr3_nt: TGCGCCAGCAGCTTCGAAGGGAATCCCTACAATGAGCAGTTCTTC; cdr3_aa: CASSFEGNPYNEQFF
d_call: TRBD1; v_call: TRBV5-1; clone_size: -; j_call: TRBJ2-5; cdr3_nt: TGCGCCAGCAGTCCCGGGACAGGAGAGACCCAGTACTTC; cdr3_aa: CASSPGTGETQYF
d_call: -; v_call: TRBV5-1; clone_size: -; j_call: TRBJ1-2; cdr3_nt: TGCGCCAGCAGCGCGATCGCAGGGGCGACAGCTGGCTACACCTTC; cdr3_aa: CASSAIAGATAGYTF
d_call: -; v_call: TRBV12-2; clone_size: -; j_call: TRBJ2-7; cdr3_nt: TGTGCAAGTCGCTTACTGGCAGGGAAGGTCTACGAGCAGTACTTC; cdr3_aa: CASRLLAGKVYEQYF
d_call: -; v_call: TRBV18; clone_size: -; j_call: TRBJ1-5; cdr3_nt: TGTGCCAGCTCGCCGGAGGGCTGGAGCAATCAGCCCCAGCATTTT; cdr3_aa: CASSPEGWSNQPQHF
d_call: -; v_call: TRBV7-2; clone_size: -; j_call: TRBJ1-1; cdr3_nt: TGTGCCAGCAGTCAGCTGGGGAGGAACACTGAAGCTTTCTTT; cdr3_aa: CASSQLGRNTEAFF
d_call: TRBD2; v_call: TRBV2; clone_size: -; j_call: TRBJ2-3; cdr3_nt: TGTGCCAGCAGTGCCTCACTAGCGGGGGGGGCAGATACGCAGTATTTT; cdr3_aa: CASSASLAGGADTQYF
d_call: -; v_call: TRBV9; clone_size: -; j_call: TRBJ1-3; cdr3_nt: TGTGCCAGCAGCGTAGATCACAGCAGAATCTCTGGAAACACCATATATTTT; cdr3_aa: CASSVDHSRISGNTIYF
d_call: TRBD2; v_call: TRBV6-5; clone_size: once; j_call: TRBJ2-5; cdr3_nt: TGTGCCAGCAGCCCTTTAGCGGGGAGACGGGAGCAGTACTTC; cdr3_aa: CASSPLAGRREQYF
d_call: -; v_call: TRBV5-1; clone_size: -; j_call: TRBJ1-1; cdr3_nt: TGCGCCAGCAGCTTGGGTACAGCAAACACTGAAGCTTTCTTT; cdr3_aa: CASSLGTANTEAFF
d_call: TRBD1; v_call: TRBV6-1; clone_size: -; j_call: TRBJ2-2; cdr3_nt: TGTGCCAGCACCCCGGGACAGTACACCGGGGAGCTGTTTTTT; cdr3_aa: CASTPGQYTGELFF
d_call: -; v_call: TRBV7-9; clone_size: -; j_call: TRBJ1-2; cdr3_nt: TGTGCCAGCAGCTTGGGGACAACAGTATACTACACCTTC; cdr3_aa: CASSLGTTVYYTF
d_call: -; v_call: TRBV10-2; clone_size: -; j_call: TRBJ1-1; cdr3_nt: TGCGCCAGCGGGGAGACAGGGAACACTGAAGCTTTCTTT; cdr3_aa: CASGETGNTEAFF
d_call: -; v_call: TRBV14; clone_size: -; j_call: TRBJ1-6; cdr3_nt: TGTGCCAGCAGCCACCCTAATTCACCCCTCCACTTT; cdr3_aa: CASSHPNSPLHF
d_call: -; v_call: TRBV11-2; clone_size: -; j_call: TRBJ2-6; cdr3_nt: TGTGCCAGCAGCTTAAACCCCTCTGGGGCCAACGTCCTGACTTTC; cdr3_aa: CASSLNPSGANVLTF
d_call: -; v_call: TRBV29-1; clone_size: -; j_call: TRBJ2-7; cdr3_nt: TGCAGCGTCGATAGGACACCTCATGGGGTGGAGCAGTACTTC; cdr3_aa: CSVDRTPHGVEQYF
d_call: TRBD1; v_call: TRBV28; clone_size: -; j_call: TRBJ2-7; cdr3_nt: TGTGCCAGCACCTCACCGGGACAGGGTGATACAACCGCGTACGAGCAGTACTTC; cdr3_aa: CASTSPGQGDTTAYEQYF
d_call: -; v_call: TRBV28; clone_size: once; j_call: TRBJ2-1; cdr3_nt: TGTGCCAGCAGTTCAACGGGACCCCGGAGGCACAATGAGCAGTTCTTC; cdr3_aa: CASSSTGPRRHNEQFF
d_call: -; v_call: TRBV14; clone_size: -; j_call: TRBJ1-4; cdr3_nt: TGTGCCAGCAGCCAACCACAGGGAACGACAGAAAAACTGTTTTTT; cdr3_aa: CASSQPQGTTEKLFF
d_call: TRBD2; v_call: TRBV5-4; clone_size: -; j_call: TRBJ2-7; cdr3_nt: TGTGCCAGCAGTCCCGCGGGGGGGCCTTCCTACGAGCAGTACTTC; cdr3_aa: CASSPAGGPSYEQYF
d_call: TRBD1; v_call: TRBV6-5; clone_size: -; j_call: TRBJ2-7; cdr3_nt: TGTGCCAGTAGACAGGGGACCACCTCCTACGAGCAGTACTTC; cdr3_aa: CASRQGTTSYEQYF
d_call: -; v_call: TRBV4-1; clone_size: -; j_call: TRBJ1-1; cdr3_nt: TGCGCCAGCAGCCCCGCGAGTGTGGCGAACACTGAAGCTTTCTTT; cdr3_aa: CASSPASVANTEAFF
d_call: TRBD1; v_call: TRBV18; clone_size: -; j_call: TRBJ1-2; cdr3_nt: TGTGCCAGCTCACCGGGACAGGCTCACTATGGCTACACCTTC; cdr3_aa: CASSPGQAHYGYTF
d_call: TRBD1; v_call: TRBV7-6; clone_size: -; j_call: TRBJ2-5; cdr3_nt: TGTGCCAGCAGCTCGGGACAGGGAATTTTCGGAGAGACCCAGTACTTC; cdr3_aa: CASSSGQGIFGETQYF
d_call: -; v_call: TRBV6-1; clone_size: once; j_call: TRBJ1-1; cdr3_nt: TGTGCCGCAACAGAGGGCCCAAGTAACACTGAAGCTTTCTTT; cdr3_aa: CAATEGPSNTEAFF
d_call: -; v_call: TRBV18; clone_size: few; j_call: TRBJ1-1; cdr3_nt: TGTGCCAGCTCACTATCTGGTATTCCGAACACTGAAGCTTTCTTT; cdr3_aa: CASSLSGIPNTEAFF
d_call: -; v_call: TRBV6-5; clone_size: -; j_call: TRBJ1-1; cdr3_nt: TGTGCCAGCACCCAGGGCCTCCTGAACACTGAAGCTTTCTTT; cdr3_aa: CASTQGLLNTEAFF
d_call: -; v_call: TRBV10-3; clone_size: -; j_call: TRBJ1-5; cdr3_nt: TGTGCCATCAGGGCGACTGAAGATAGCAATCAGCCCCAGCATTTT; cdr3_aa: CAIRATEDSNQPQHF
d_call: TRBD2; v_call: TRBV18; clone_size: -; j_call: TRBJ2-3; cdr3_nt: TGTGCCAGCTGCGACGGGGGGGCTGGCACAGATACGCAGTATTTT; cdr3_aa: CASCDGGAGTDTQYF
d_call: -; v_call: TRBV10-3; clone_size: -; j_call: TRBJ2-1; cdr3_nt: TGTGCCAGGACGGATCAGGAACACTCCTACAATGAGCAGTTCTTC; cdr3_aa: CARTDQEHSYNEQFF
d_call: TRBD2; v_call: TRBV6-1; clone_size: -; j_call: TRBJ2-3; cdr3_nt: TGTGCCAGCCGCCCTGGACTAGCGGGTCTAGATACGCAGTATTTT; cdr3_aa: CASRPGLAGLDTQYF
d_call: -; v_call: TRBV7-2; clone_size: -; j_call: TRBJ2-1; cdr3_nt: TGTGCCAGCAGCCGTAGAAGCGGGTCCTCCTACAATGAGCAGTTCTTC; cdr3_aa: CASSRRSGSSYNEQFF
d_call: TRBD2; v_call: TRBV5-1; clone_size: once; j_call: TRBJ2-3; cdr3_nt: TGCGCCAGCACGCGAAATGGACTAGCCACAGATACGCAGTATTTT; cdr3_aa: CASTRNGLATDTQYF
d_call: -; v_call: TRBV12-1; clone_size: -; j_call: TRBJ2-7; cdr3_nt: TGTGCCAGCAGCTCCCAGACTGGTACCTACGAGCAGTACTTC; cdr3_aa: CASSSQTGTYEQYF
d_call: TRBD1; v_call: TRBV9; clone_size: -; j_call: TRBJ2-2; cdr3_nt: TGTGCCAGCAGCGTCGGACAGGGGTGGACCGGGGAGCTGTTTTTT; cdr3_aa: CASSVGQGWTGELFF
d_call: -; v_call: TRBV5-1; clone_size: -; j_call: TRBJ1-1; cdr3_nt: TGCGCCAGCAGCTTGTTTGTAGGAAACACTGAAGCTTTCTTT; cdr3_aa: CASSLFVGNTEAFF
d_call: -; v_call: TRBV19; clone_size: once; j_call: TRBJ2-5; cdr3_nt: TGTGCCAGTAGTATTAGGGGTGCGGTGGAGCAGTACTTC; cdr3_aa: CASSIRGAVEQYF
d_call: -; v_call: TRBV6-6; clone_size: -; j_call: TRBJ1-2; cdr3_nt: TGTGCCAGCAGAGTAGGGGAGATTGGCTACACCTTC; cdr3_aa: CASRVGEIGYTF
d_call: -; v_call: TRBV5-5; clone_size: -; j_call: TRBJ2-1; cdr3_nt: TGTGCCAGCAGCACGGACGGTAGCTCCTACAATGAGCAGTTCTTC; cdr3_aa: CASSTDGSSYNEQFF
d_call: TRBD1; v_call: TRBV19; clone_size: -; j_call: TRBJ2-1; cdr3_nt: TGTGCCAGTACTCGGCGGGCAGGGGGTCCGAGCTCCTACAATGAGCAGTTCTTC; cdr3_aa: CASTRRAGGPSSYNEQFF
d_call: TRBD1; v_call: TRBV5-4; clone_size: -; j_call: TRBJ1-1; cdr3_nt: TGTGCCAGCAGCTTGGATAGGGGGCGACCGAACACTGAAGCTTTCTTT; cdr3_aa: CASSLDRGRPNTEAFF
d_call: -; v_call: TRBV28; clone_size: -; j_call: TRBJ2-7; cdr3_nt: TGTGCCAGTCTTAGGGGTCTGGGGTACGAGCAGTACTTC; cdr3_aa: CASLRGLGYEQYF
d_call: -; v_call: TRBV5-1; clone_size: -; j_call: TRBJ2-3; cdr3_nt: TGCGCCAGCAGCTTGGTTGCGGGGGCCACGGATACGCAGTATTTT; cdr3_aa: CASSLVAGATDTQYF
d_call: -; v_call: TRBV30; clone_size: -; j_call: TRBJ1-1; cdr3_nt: TGTGCCTGGACCCCCGCCGAGACAGCCGAAGCTTTCTTT; cdr3_aa: CAWTPAETAEAFF